This record covers a single T cell receptor (beta chain). There is no known antigen for this receptor. No clone much larger than this one lies a single base away; base qualities are absent. The library was produced with PCR. The instrument was an Illumina HiSeq 4000. High-throughput sequencing was used to profile the TCR beta-chain CDR3 region of each patient. The authors' pipeline ran thus. The researchers built a classifier to tell apart papillary thyroid cancer patients with distant metastasis, based on CDR3 differences among clinicopathological groups. To measure repertoire diversity the researchers used the Shannon index, while the Morisita-Horn index served to gauge how similar the tumor and blood repertoires were. The public reads were reprocessed in TCRdb via fastp at Q25 and MiXCR, keeping in-frame beta chains. These V and J calls originate from TCRdb's pipeline instead of the authors' own analysis. For this sample the table gives about 15,000 clones, of which almost 35% were detected only once. The top ten constitute 7.3% of the sample.

This sample is part of a study of metastatic and nonmetastatic thyroid tumors (dated by TCRdb to 2018 to 2020). Concerning the study at large: Repertoires were compared across peripheral blood and tumor or nodule tissue samples from malignant and benign thyroid patients.

No treatment had been received by any patient before thyroid surgery. Patient clinical samples collected from the early 2010s to the late 2010s were retrospectively analysed using T-cell receptor beta sequencing. Overall study results and their limits: In both blood and tumor samples, malignant tumors were reported to have significantly higher TCR beta diversity than benign nodules.

The specimen sequenced was tumor tissue. The receptor was isolated from a female donor with papillary thyroid cancer or a benign thyroid nodule (not recorded which). Some clones in this sample may be carry-over from other donors' samples.

The CDR3 region: CAWSRASANYGYTF. The DNA sequence is given as TGTGCCTGGAGTAGGGCTTCCGCTAACTATGGCTACACCTTC. This chain joins TRBV30 to TRBJ1-2, with the D gene uncertain. V loses 2 bases, J loses 0 bases, and the germline ends lie 10 bases apart. For CDR1 and CDR2, the germline V gene (reference sequence) lists GTSNPN and SVGIG. Its CDR3 holds 14 amino acids, cysteine through phenylalanine. Of the read, only the CDR3 DNA is kept; its 42 bases are in frame from base 1. When the CDR3 is completed using the reference TRBV30 and TRBJ1-2 genes on either side, the full variable domain is SQTIHQWPATLVQPVGSPLSLECTVEGTSNPNLYWYRQAAGRGLQLLFYSVGIGQISSEVPQNLSASRPQDRQFILSSKKLLLSDSGFYLCAWSRASANYGYTFGSGTRLTVV.